This TCR beta chain stems from a study of CXCR3-negative and CXCR3-positive naive CD8 T cells (dated 2019 in TCRdb). Study-wide context: About 150 million TRB reads were obtained in total, roughly 1.5 +/- 0.3 million reads per library. Diversity and physicochemical repertoire analyses covered about a dozen donors pooled from two independent experiments. TRBV-TRBJ cluster analysis included naive subsets from roughly 5 donors and memory cells from 3 donors. Results and caveats for the whole study, not just this receptor: Surface CD5, linked to self-reactivity in mice, was comparable between naive subsets; TCR interaction strength was therefore also inferred from TRB CDR3 physicochemical properties. Within the same donor, TRBV-TRBJ usage looked similar between naive CXCR3-negative and CXCR3-positive cells, but memory cells had distinct patterns. Freshly isolated PBMCs were used for most assays because CXCR3 expression went down partially after cryopreservation. Repertoire diversity was comparably high in both naive subsets but much lower in memory CD8+ T cells. Compared with CXCR3-negative naive cells, CXCR3-positive naive cells had TRB CDR3s with higher hydrophobicity (lower Kidera factor 4), lower energy, and higher strength and volume indices.

Reads for this sample came from a NextSeq 550. The Human TCR Profiling Kit (MiLaboratory) was used to make UMI-labeled 5' RACE TRB cDNA libraries. cDNA synthesis used the entire amount of extracted RNA, and PCR amplification then used the entire amount of cDNA produced. Libraries were prepared in parallel with an identical number of PCR cycles. The source study handled its data this way. About 50,000 +/- 10,000 unique UMI-labeled TRB cDNA molecules per library were extracted with MIGEC and MiXCR, with at least two reads per UMI required. On average, each library contained about 40,000 +/- 10,000 functional in-frame TRB CDR3 nucleotide clonotypes without stop codons. After each sample was downsampled to 5000 UMI-labeled TRB molecules, VDJtools was used to calculate diversity metrics such as normalized Shannon-Wiener and Chao1. VDJtools was used to calculate clonotype-size-weighted physicochemical properties of the central five CDR3 residues, namely interaction energy, strength, volume and Kidera factor 4. TCRdb reprocessed the sequencing reads and holds a single record per CDR3 protein sequence, with no DNA. V and J calls and clone size were set by TCRdb, not the authors. This sample's records show just over 3,500 distinct CDR3 sequences. The ten largest clones take up approximately 1.5% of the sample.

This clonotype comes out as medium-sized (0.01 to 0.1%) from its frequency, since no count is listed. No cognate antigen has been identified for it. Its CDR3 holds 14 amino acids, cysteine through phenylalanine. No coding sequence is recorded. The CDR1 and CDR2 encoded by the germline V gene (reference sequence) are LGHDT and YNNKEL. For every CD8+ T cell subset, approximately 300,000 cells were flow-sorted straight into RLT lysis buffer, and each subset was sorted in triplicate. To exclude memory contaminants, naive CD8+ T cells were stringently defined as CD45RO-CCR7+CD27+CD95-. Peripheral blood mononuclear cells were isolated from buffy coats by standard density gradient centrifugation. A FACSAria III was used to flow-sort naive CXCR3-negative and CXCR3-positive CD8+ T cells. Total RNA was extracted from sorted cells using an RNeasy Mini Kit.

The rearranged chain carries TRBV3-1 and TRBJ2-7. Sequencing was carried out using naive CXCR3- CD8+ T cells from blood. The sample's cell subset or site label, decoded: CD45RO-CCR7+CD27+CD95- naive CD8+ T cells lacking CXCR3 (TNR3-). The TCR originated in a human donor in good health. Some clones in this sample may be carry-over from other donors' samples. The CDR3 corresponds to CASSHASYSYEQYF.